These 17 T cell receptor beta chains were sequenced from one sample in a study of blood T cell repertoires in COVID-19. Assay: immunoSEQ multiplex PCR; the TCRdb copy retains only in-frame clones and omits some. This sample has under 350,000 clones, with 85% to 90% found just once. The sample was PBMCs or T cells enriched from blood (not recorded which). Receptors were obtained from a young man who had recovered from COVID-19.

This chain links TRBV6-1 with TRBJ2-2; 10 nucleotides line up with TRBD1. The junction had 5 bases not matched to a gene; V was cut back by 0 bases and J by 4 bases. Germline V gene sequence: CDR1 MNHNS, CDR2 SASEGT. The CDR3 spans 17 residues. The CDR3 bases are TGTGCCAGCAGTGAAGCAATAGGACAGGGGGGCACCGGGGAGCTGTTTTTT. As protein: CASSEAIGQGGTGELFF.

This rearrangement joins TRBV5-1 to TRBJ1-1, with a tentative D call TRBD1 (5 bases). This CDR3 has 16 amino acids. With 1 base removed from V and 1 base from J, the gap between germline ends came to 14 bases. Germline lookup yields CDR1 SGHRS and CDR2 YFSETQ. CDR3 sequence: CASSLTYKGPNTEAFF. In nucleotides, the CDR3 is TGCGCCAGCAGCTTGACCTACAAGGGGCCGAACACTGAAGCTTTCTTT.

J is TRBJ1-1 and V is TRBV5-1; 8 nucleotides align to TRBD1. Germline CDR1 reads SGHRS; CDR2 reads YFSETQ. With V trimmed by 3 bases and J by 5 bases, 9 bases remained unmatched. The CDR3 spans 15 residues. This CDR3 is CASSWTGLGTTEAFF. Here the CDR3 DNA reads TGCGCCAGCAGCTGGACAGGGTTGGGAACAACTGAAGCTTTCTTT. The full variable domain, rest sourced from reference TRBV5-1 and TRBJ1-1, is KAGVTQTPRYLIKTRGQQVTLSCSPISGHRSVSWYQQTPGQGLQFLFEYFSETQRNKGNFPGRFSGRQFSNSRSEMNVSTLELGDSALYLCASSWTGLGTTEAFFGQGTRLTVV.

The chain combines TRBV11-2 with TRBJ1-6; TRBD1 is a possible D gene (5 bases). CDR1 is SGHAT and CDR2 is FQNNGV in the germline V gene. The CDR3 runs 17 residues. The germline V and J ends were trimmed by 4 bases and 6 bases, with 19 bases remaining between them. CDR3 loop: CASSWRGSSTGNSPLHF. The CDR3 DNA follows: TGTGCCAGCAGCTGGCGGGGCAGTTCAACGGGTAATTCACCCCTCCACTTT.

This sequence joins TRBV11-3 and TRBJ1-1, with 9 bases identical to TRBD1. J lost 5 bases, V lost 5 bases, and 9 bases had no gene match. Germline CDR1 and CDR2: SGHNT and YENEEA. This CDR3 is built from 15 residues. CDR3 loop: CASSPQGQGSTEAFF. The CDR3 DNA follows: TGTGCCAGCAGCCCTCAAGGACAGGGGTCAACTGAAGCTTTCTTT.

The CDR3: CASSKGGALAGHTDTQYF. The DNA for the CDR3 is TGTGCCAGCAGCAAAGGGGGCGCCCTAGCGGGGCACACAGATACGCAGTATTTT. The V call is TRBV21-1, the J call TRBJ2-3; TRBD2 is the table's D call and was not checked against the DNA. TRBV21-1 is labeled a pseudogene. This CDR3 spans 18 amino acids.

This chain uses TRBV11-2 with TRBJ1-5; 7 positions agree with TRBD1. Germline trimming cut 5 bases from V and 2 bases from J; bases unmatched to any gene: 9. Looked up from germline, CDR1 is SGHAT and CDR2 is FQNNGV. The CDR3 has 16 residues. The CDR3 DNA reads TGTGCCAGCAGCCCTACTGGAGGGGGCGGCAATCAGCCCCAGCATTTT. Its protein is CASSPTGGGGNQPQHF.

The count of this clone is one. The chain couples TRBV28 to TRBJ2-3; 9 nucleotides agree with TRBD1. J gave up 6 bases and V 6 bases, and 7 bases lay outside the gene matches. This CDR3 is 14 amino acids long. Germline loops: CDR1 MDHEN, CDR2 SYDVKM. The chain's CDR3 is CASSLTGGADTQYF. DNA of the CDR3: TGTGCCAGCAGCCTGACAGGGGGGGCGGATACGCAGTATTTT.

The DNA of the CDR3 is TGTGCCAGCAGCTTAGGAGGCGCGGGGGGAAACACCATATATTTT. Its translation: CASSLGGAGGNTIYF. This sequence joins TRBV7-2 and TRBJ1-3; D not resolved. The V and J ends lost 1 base and 4 bases respectively, with 11 bases between them. Looked up from germline, CDR1 is SGHTA and CDR2 is FQGNSA. CDR3 length equals 15 residues.

The V and J genes are TRBV3-1 (or the pseudogene TRBV3-2) and TRBJ2-7, with TRBD2 as a possible D gene (5 bases). The V end was cut by 2 bases, the J end by 7 bases, with 15 bases between. The CDR3 is made up of 14 amino acids. CDR1 is LGHDT and CDR2 is YNNKEL in the germline V gene (reference sequence). The CDR3 here is CASSQRLGVGEQYF. The CDR3 nucleotides read TGTGCCAGCAGCCAAAGACTGGGAGTGGGGGAGCAGTACTTC.

The chain's CDR3 is CASSDQGWFGNTIYF. CDR3 coding DNA: TGTGCCAGCAGTGACCAGGGCTGGTTTGGAAACACCATATATTTT. The V call is TRBV6-1, the J call TRBJ1-3; a weak D match, TRBD1 (5 bases). Trimming took 3 bases from V and 3 from J, leaving 12 bases between them. Germline V gives CDR1 MNHNS, CDR2 SASEGT. This CDR3 is 15 amino acids long.

This clone was found a few times. This sequence joins TRBV24-1 and TRBJ2-1, with D tentatively TRBD2 (6 bases). With 6 bases removed from V and 6 bases from J, the gap between germline ends came to 11 bases. The CDR3 runs to 13 residues. The germline CDR1 and CDR2 sequences are KGHDR and SFDVKD. This CDR3 reads CATSSSALNEQFF. The CDR3 DNA reads as TGTGCCACCAGTTCTAGCGCGCTCAATGAGCAGTTCTTC.

This clone was seen only once. V is TRBV5-4 and J is TRBJ2-1, with TRBD1 as a possible D gene (7 bases). Germline loops: CDR1 SGHNT, CDR2 YYREEE (reference sequence). The length of the CDR3 is 15 residues. Trimming cost V 2 bases and J 10 bases, with 19 bases left between them. The CDR3 DNA reads as TGTGCCAGCAGCTTTGACAGGGTGGGACTCGGGGAGCAGTTCTTC. This codes for CASSFDRVGLGEQFF. Filled out from reference TRBV5-4 and TRBJ2-1, the complete variable domain reads ETGVTQSPTHLIKTRGQQVTLRCSSQSGHNTVSWYQQALGQGPQFIFQYYREEENGRGNFPPRFSGLQFPNYSSELNVNALELDDSALYLCASSFDRVGLGEQFFGPGTRLTVL.

The chain carries TRBV5-4 and TRBJ2-7; 7 bases map to TRBD2. The germline CDR1 and CDR2 sequences are SGHNT and YYREEE (reference sequence). The ends lost 5 bases at V and 3 bases at J; junction bases unmatched: 5. The CDR3 runs to 13 residues. The DNA for the CDR3 is TGTGCCAGCAGAGTAGCGGGCCACTACGAGCAGTACTTC. Protein sequence: CASRVAGHYEQYF.

CDR3 bases: TGTGCCAGCCGCGGGCGGGAGAAAAGGGCCGGGGAGCTGTTTTTT. As protein: CASRGREKRAGELFF. V and J are TRBV2 and TRBJ2-2, with 7 bases aligning to TRBD2. The CDR3 is 15 residues long. The germline CDR1 and CDR2 sequences are SNHLY and FYNNEI. Germline trimming cut 8 bases from V and 6 bases from J; bases unmatched to any gene: 12.

The CDR3 loop reads CASGPDRDGQPQHF. CDR3 in DNA: TGTGCTAGTGGTCCCGACAGGGATGGGCAGCCCCAGCATTTT. V gene TRBV12-5 combines with J gene TRBJ1-5, with 7 bases fitting TRBD1. The CDR3 totals 14 residues. V dropped 5 bases and J dropped 7; count of bases not matched to a gene: 8. The germline V gene encodes CDR1 LGHNT and CDR2 FRNRAP.

The CDR3 nucleotides read TGTGCCAGCAGCGCCAGGGTTGGCAATCAGCCCCAGCATTTT. This encodes CASSARVGNQPQHF. The chain couples TRBV7-2 to TRBJ1-5; D is possibly TRBD1 (5 bases). Trimming left V 5 bases short and J 2 bases short, with 10 bases between. The CDR3 length is 14 residues. Germline values: CDR1 SGHTA, CDR2 FQGNSA.